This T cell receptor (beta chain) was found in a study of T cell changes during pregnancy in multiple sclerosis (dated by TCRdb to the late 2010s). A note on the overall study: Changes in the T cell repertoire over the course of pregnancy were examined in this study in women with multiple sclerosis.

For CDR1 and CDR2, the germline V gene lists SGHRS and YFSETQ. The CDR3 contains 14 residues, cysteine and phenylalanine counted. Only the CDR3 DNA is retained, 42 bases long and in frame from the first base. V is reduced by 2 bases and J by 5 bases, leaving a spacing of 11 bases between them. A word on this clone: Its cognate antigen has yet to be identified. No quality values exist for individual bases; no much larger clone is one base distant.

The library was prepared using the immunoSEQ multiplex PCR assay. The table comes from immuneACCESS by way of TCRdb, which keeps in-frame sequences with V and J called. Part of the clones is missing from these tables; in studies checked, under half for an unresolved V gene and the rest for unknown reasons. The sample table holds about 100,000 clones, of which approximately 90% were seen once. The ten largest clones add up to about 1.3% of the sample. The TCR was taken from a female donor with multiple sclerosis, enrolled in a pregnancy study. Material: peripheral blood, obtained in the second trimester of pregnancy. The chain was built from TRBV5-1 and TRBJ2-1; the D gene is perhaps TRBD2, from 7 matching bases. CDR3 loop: CASSLGGADNEQFF. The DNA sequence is TGCGCCAGCAGCTTAGGGGGGGCCGACAATGAGCAGTTCTTC.